This T cell receptor (beta chain) originates from a study of blood T cell repertoires in COVID-19 (TCRdb year 2020). About the study as a whole: Samples covering the acute and convalescent phases of COVID-19 were provided by collaborators in the United States, Italy and Spain. The prospective study material was composed of cDNA or gDNA derived from T cells, B-cell-depleted T cells, or PBMCs. Deeply sampled blood TCRbeta repertoires from subjects exposed to, actively infected with, or recovered from COVID-19 were included in the dataset. The repertoires were released in a freely available public database intended as a resource for research on the immune response to SARS-CoV-2. The samples were drawn from two sources: the first 160 participants of the ongoing ImmuneRACE study, and 1,254 subjects contributed by 6 global collaborators. A de-identified subject ID, COVID-19 status, age in years and sex were almost always included in the sample metadata. Where HLA class I and class II types were available, the types were taken from metadata supplied by the sample provider, not from assay-based typing. Summary of the overall study and its limitations: The quantity of clinical and demographic metadata differed by source and by participant and was supplied without curation.

TCRbeta CDR3 regions were amplified from genomic DNA by means of the immunoSEQ Assay, a bias-controlled multiplex PCR. In the paper's pipeline: Within the assay, amplification of reference gene primers was used to estimate how many nucleated cells each sample contained. Sequence reads were collapsed and filtered to measure the absolute abundance of every unique TCRbeta CDR3 rearrangement. Productive Simpson clonality was computed per sample as the square root of Simpson's diversity index over productive rearrangements. TCRdb stores this immuneACCESS table with in-frame sequences only. Part of the clones is absent; in the studies checked, under half of the shortfall reflects unresolved V genes, and no reason is known for the rest. That table gives V, J and clone size, and the DNA gave D and trimming. The sample contains around 89,000 clones, around 72% of them found a single time. The ten largest make up around 15% of the sample.

Each collaborating institution followed its own protocols to collect whole blood in K2EDTA tubes. Collaborator samples were shipped for TCRbeta analysis as frozen whole blood, isolated PBMCs, or DNA extracted from either sample type. Notes on this clone: It has no known antigen specificity. No quality values exist for individual bases; no much larger clone is one base distant.

V trim: 5 bases; J trim: 8 bases; unmatched bases: 12. Counted from cysteine to phenylalanine, this CDR3 has 15 amino acids. The only DNA kept is the CDR3, 45 bases in frame from the first base. The CDR1 and CDR2 encoded by the germline V gene (reference sequence) are MNHEY and SMNVEV. In this chain, TRBV27 is recombined with TRBJ1-2; 9 bases in the middle match TRBD1. This clonotype originated in a woman older than 75 with acute or convalescent COVID-19. Sequencing input: peripheral blood. The DNA sequence is TGTGCCAGCAGTAATATGGGATCGGGACAGGGAGGCTACACCTTC. It is translated as CASSNMGSGQGGYTF.